This record looks at one T cell receptor (beta chain) sequence and its context. Its target is unknown. Here immunoSEQ multiplex PCR was the method, and the copy in TCRdb shows in-frame clones only, minus some. The profile shows 29,000 or so clones, around four fifths of them singletons. Germline V CDR1 and CDR2: SGHAT, FQNNGV. This CDR3 has 16 amino acids. Trimming at V came to 5 bases and at J to 5 bases, leaving 9 bases not matched to a gene. This sample stems from a study of monozygotic twins with cystic fibrosis. The study, taken as a whole, reports: Unrelated CF individuals shared fewer identical clonotypes than monozygotic CF twins.

This clonotype originated in a girl aged 2-10 years with cystic fibrosis. This chain uses TRBV11-2 with TRBJ2-1; TRBD1 matches at 10 bases. Sequenced input: blood. CDR3 in amino acids: CASSQAGTGVNNEQFF. DNA for the CDR3: TGTGCCAGCAGCCAAGCCGGGACAGGGGTGAACAATGAGCAGTTCTTC.